These 4 T cell receptor beta chains were sequenced from one sample in a study of T-cell reconstitution after alpha-beta-depleted transplantation in children. TCRbeta library preparation incorporated unique molecular identifiers. TCRdb independently ran MiXCR on the PCR reads; one entry per CDR3 protein. The sample carries 610,000 or so distinct CDR3 sequences, roughly 30% recorded once. The sample was PBMCs, taken before TCRalphabeta/CD19-depleted stem cell transplant. These receptors all come from a boy under two years old with Wiskott-Aldrich syndrome, due to receive a stem cell transplant.

This chain uses TRBV5-1 with TRBJ1-1, with D possibly matching TRBD1 (5 bases). V lost 0 bases and J 7 bases, leaving 13 bases between the germline ends. The CDR3 consists of 14 residues. CDR1 SGHRS and CDR2 YFSETQ come from the germline V gene. The chain's CDR3 is CASSLVGQFGEAFF. Here the CDR3 DNA reads TGCGCCAGCAGCTTGGTGGGGCAATTTGGTGAAGCTTTCTTT.

The V gene is TRBV5-1, the J gene TRBJ2-1; 7 bases agree with TRBD1. The V gene end was trimmed by 0 bases and the J gene end by 0 bases; junction bases not matched to a gene: 6. The CDR3 extends over 17 amino acids. The V gene's germline CDR1 is SGHRS and CDR2 YFSETQ. The chain's CDR3 is CASSLAGQRFSYNEQFF. The CDR3 DNA is TGCGCCAGCAGCTTGGCGGGACAGAGGTTCTCCTACAATGAGCAGTTCTTC.

The chain recombines TRBV11-2 with TRBJ2-2; a possible D gene is TRBD1 (6 bases). The V gene lost 6 bases and the J gene lost 1 base, with 15 bases spanning the gap. The V gene's germline CDR1 is SGHAT and CDR2 FQNNGV. The CDR3 totals 16 residues. The CDR3 region has the DNA TGTGCCAGCAGGCCACCGGGACACAGGAACACCGGGGAGCTGTTTTTT. The encoded protein is CASRPPGHRNTGELFF.

The chain employs TRBV7-2 and TRBJ2-1; 7 positions agree with TRBD2. Trimming at V came to 1 base and at J to 8 bases, leaving 8 bases not matched to a gene. In germline, CDR1 is SGHTA, CDR2 FQGNSA. The CDR3 has 15 residues. The CDR3 DNA follows: TGTGCCAGCAGCTTAGAAGCGGGGCTCGGCCATGAGCAGTTCTTC. This translates into CASSLEAGLGHEQFF. The full variable domain, its missing parts supplied by reference TRBV7-2 and TRBJ2-1, is GAGVSQSPSNKVTEKGKDVELRCDPISGHTALYWYRQSLGQGLEFLIYFQGNSAPDKSGLPSDRFSAERTGGSVSTLTIQRTQQEDSAVYLCASSLEAGLGHEQFFGPGTRLTVL.